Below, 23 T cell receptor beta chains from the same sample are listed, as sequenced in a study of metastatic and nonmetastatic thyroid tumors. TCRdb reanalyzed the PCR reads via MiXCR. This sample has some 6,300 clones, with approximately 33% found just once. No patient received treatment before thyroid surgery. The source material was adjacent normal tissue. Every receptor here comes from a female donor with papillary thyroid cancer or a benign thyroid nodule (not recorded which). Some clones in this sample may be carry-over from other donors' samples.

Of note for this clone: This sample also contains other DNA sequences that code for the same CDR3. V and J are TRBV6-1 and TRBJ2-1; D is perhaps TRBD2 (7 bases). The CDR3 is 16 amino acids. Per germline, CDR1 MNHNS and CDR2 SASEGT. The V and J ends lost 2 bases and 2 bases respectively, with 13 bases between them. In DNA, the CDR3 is TGTGCCAGCAGTGAACGGGGCGGGGGCACCTACAATGAGCAGTTCTTC. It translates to CASSERGGGTYNEQFF.

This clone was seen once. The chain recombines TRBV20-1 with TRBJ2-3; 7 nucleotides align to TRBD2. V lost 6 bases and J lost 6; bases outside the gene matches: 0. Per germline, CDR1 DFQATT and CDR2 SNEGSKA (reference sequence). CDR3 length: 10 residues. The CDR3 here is CSAGRDTQYF. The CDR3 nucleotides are TGCAGTGCCGGGAGGGATACGCAGTATTTT.

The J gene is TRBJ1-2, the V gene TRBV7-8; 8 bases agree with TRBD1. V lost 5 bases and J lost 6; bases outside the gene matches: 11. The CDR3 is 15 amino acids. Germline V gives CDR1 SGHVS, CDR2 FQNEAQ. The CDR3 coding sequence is TGTGCCAGCAGCCCAAGGACAGGGACAACTGATGGCTACACCTTC. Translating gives CASSPRTGTTDGYTF.

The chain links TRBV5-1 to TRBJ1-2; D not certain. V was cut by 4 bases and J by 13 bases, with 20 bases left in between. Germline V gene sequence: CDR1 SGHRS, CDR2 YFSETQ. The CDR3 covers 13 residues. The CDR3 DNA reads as TGCGCCAGCAGCCTGGAAAGGGTCCGGGATTGCACCTTC. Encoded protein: CASSLERVRDCTF.

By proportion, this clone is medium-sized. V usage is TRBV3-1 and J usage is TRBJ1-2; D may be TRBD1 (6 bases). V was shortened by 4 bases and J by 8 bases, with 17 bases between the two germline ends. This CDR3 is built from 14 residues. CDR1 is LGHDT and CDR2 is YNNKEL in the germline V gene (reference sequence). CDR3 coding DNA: TGTGCCAGCAGCCTCCAGATACAGGGAGCGGGCTACACCTTC. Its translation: CASSLQIQGAGYTF. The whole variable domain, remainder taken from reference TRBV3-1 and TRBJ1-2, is DTAVSQTPKYLVTQMGNDKSIKCEQNLGHDTMYWYKQDSKKFLKIMFSYNNKELIINETVPNRFSPKSPDKAHLNLHINSLELGDSAVYFCASSLQIQGAGYTFGSGTRLTVV.

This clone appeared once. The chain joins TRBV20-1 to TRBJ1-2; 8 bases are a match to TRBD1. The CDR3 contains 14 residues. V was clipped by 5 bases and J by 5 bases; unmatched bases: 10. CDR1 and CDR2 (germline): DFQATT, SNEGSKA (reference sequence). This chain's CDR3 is CSAPRTGFDYGYTF. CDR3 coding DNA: TGCAGTGCTCCAAGGACAGGGTTCGATTATGGCTACACCTTC.

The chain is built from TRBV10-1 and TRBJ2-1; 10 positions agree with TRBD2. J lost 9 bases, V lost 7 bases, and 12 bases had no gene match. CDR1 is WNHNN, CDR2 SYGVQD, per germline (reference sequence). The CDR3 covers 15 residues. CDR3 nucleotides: TGCGCCAGCACAGGGGCTAGCGGGGGCTACTGTGAGCAGTTCTTC. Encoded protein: CASTGASGGYCEQFF.

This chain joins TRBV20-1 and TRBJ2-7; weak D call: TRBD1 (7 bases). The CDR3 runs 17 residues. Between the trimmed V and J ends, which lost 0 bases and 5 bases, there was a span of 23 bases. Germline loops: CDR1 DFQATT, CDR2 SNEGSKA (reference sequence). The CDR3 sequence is CSARDQRGADRIHEQYF. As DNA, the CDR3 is TGCAGTGCTAGAGATCAAAGGGGGGCGGACAGGATCCACGAGCAGTACTTC.

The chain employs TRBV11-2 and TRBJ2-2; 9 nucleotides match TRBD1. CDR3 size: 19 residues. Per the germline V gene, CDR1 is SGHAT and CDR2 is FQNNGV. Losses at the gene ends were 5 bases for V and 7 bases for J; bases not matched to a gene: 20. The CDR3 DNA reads TGTGCCAGCAGCGATCGTATAACCGGGACAGGGATCTATGGCGGGGAGCTGTTTTTT. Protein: CASSDRITGTGIYGGELFF.

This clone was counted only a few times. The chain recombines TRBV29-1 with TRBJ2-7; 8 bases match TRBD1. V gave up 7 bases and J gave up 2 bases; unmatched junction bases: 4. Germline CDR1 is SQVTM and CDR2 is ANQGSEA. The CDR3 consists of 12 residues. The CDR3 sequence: CSARQGPYEQYF. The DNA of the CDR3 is TGCAGCGCGCGACAGGGGCCCTACGAGCAGTACTTC.

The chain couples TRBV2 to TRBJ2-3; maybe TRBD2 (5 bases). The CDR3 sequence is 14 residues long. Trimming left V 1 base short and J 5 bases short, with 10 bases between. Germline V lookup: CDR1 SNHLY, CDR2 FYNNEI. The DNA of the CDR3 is TGTGCCAGCAGTGAAGGAGGGCCGGTAGATACGCAGTATTTT. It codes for CASSEGGPVDTQYF. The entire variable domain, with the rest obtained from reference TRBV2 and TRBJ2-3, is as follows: EPEVTQTPSHQVTQMGQEVILRCVPISNHLYFYWYRQILGQKVEFLVSFYNNEISEKSEIFDDQFSVERPDGSNFTLKIRSTKLEDSAMYFCASSEGGPVDTQYFGPGTRLTVL.

The CDR3 DNA is TGTGCCAGCAGCTTAGTGGACGGTCGGGGGGGTGTAAAGACCCAGTACTTC. Its translation is CASSLVDGRGGVKTQYF. The chain links TRBV7-2 to TRBJ2-5, with TRBD2 matching 8 bases. The CDR3 sequence is 17 residues long. V was pared by 1 base and J by 6 bases, with 13 bases of the junction left unmatched. Per the germline V gene, CDR1 is SGHTA and CDR2 is FQGNSA. Full variable domain (remainder filled in from reference TRBV7-2 and TRBJ2-5): GAGVSQSPSNKVTEKGKDVELRCDPISGHTALYWYRQSLGQGLEFLIYFQGNSAPDKSGLPSDRFSAERTGGSVSTLTIQRTQQEDSAVYLCASSLVDGRGGVKTQYFGPGTRLLVL.

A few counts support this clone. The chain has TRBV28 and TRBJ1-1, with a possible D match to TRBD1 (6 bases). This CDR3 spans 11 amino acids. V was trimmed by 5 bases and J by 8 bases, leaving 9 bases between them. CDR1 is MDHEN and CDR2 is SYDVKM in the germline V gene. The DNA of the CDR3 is TGTGCCAGCAGTCTTGACAGGGAAGCTTTCTTT. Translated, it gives CASSLDREAFF.

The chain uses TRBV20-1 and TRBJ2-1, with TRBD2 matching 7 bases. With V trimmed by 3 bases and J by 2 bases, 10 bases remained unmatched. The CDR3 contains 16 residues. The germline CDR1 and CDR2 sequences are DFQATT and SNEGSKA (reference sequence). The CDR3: CSASSMTAGAYNEQFF. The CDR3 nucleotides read TGCAGTGCTAGTTCGATGACGGCGGGGGCCTACAATGAGCAGTTCTTC.

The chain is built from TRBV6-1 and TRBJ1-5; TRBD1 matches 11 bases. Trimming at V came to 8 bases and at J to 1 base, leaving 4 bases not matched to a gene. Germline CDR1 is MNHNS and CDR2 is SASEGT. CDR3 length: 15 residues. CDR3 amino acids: CASRGQGASNQPQHF. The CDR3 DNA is TGTGCCAGCCGCGGACAGGGGGCGAGCAATCAGCCCCAGCATTTT.

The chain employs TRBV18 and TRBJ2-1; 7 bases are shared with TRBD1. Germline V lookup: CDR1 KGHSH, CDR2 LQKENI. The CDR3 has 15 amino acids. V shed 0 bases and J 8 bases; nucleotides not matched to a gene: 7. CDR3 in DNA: TGTGCCAGCTCACCACCAGGGACAGAGGGGGATGAGCAGTTCTTC. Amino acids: CASSPPGTEGDEQFF.

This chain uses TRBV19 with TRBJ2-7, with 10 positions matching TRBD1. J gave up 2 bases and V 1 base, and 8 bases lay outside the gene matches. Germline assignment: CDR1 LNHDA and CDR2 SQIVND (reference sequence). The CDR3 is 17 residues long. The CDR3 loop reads CASSIVLRDRGPYEQYF. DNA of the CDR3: TGTGCCAGTAGTATAGTTCTAAGGGACAGGGGACCCTACGAGCAGTACTTC.

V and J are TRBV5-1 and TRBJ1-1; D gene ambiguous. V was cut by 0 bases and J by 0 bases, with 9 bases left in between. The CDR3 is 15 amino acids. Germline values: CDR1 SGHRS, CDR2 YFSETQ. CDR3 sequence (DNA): TGCGCCAGCAGCTTGGGACAAGGAGTGAACACTGAAGCTTTCTTT. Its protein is CASSLGQGVNTEAFF.

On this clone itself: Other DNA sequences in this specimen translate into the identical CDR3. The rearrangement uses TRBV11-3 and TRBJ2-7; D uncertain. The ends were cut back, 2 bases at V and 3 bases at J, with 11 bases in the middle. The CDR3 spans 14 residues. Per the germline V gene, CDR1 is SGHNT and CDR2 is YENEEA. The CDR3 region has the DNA TGTGCCAGCAGCTTATACGACGTGGGCTACGAGCAGTACTTC. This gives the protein CASSLYDVGYEQYF.

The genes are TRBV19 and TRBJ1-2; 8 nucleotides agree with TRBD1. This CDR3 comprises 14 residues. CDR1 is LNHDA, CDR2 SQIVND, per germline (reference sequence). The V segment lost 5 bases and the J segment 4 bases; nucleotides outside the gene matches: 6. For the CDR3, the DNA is TGTGCCAGTAGTGACCGGGACAGGATCTATGGCTACACCTTC. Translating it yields CASSDRDRIYGYTF.

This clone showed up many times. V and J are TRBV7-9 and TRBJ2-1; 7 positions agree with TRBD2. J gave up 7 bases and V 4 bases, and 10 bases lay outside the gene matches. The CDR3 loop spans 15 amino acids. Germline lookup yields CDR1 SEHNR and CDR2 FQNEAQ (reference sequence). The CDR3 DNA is TGTGCCAGCAGCTCCCATGGCGGGGGAGGGAATGAGCAGTTCTTC. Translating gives CASSSHGGGGNEQFF. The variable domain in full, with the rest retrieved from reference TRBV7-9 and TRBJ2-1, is DTGVSQNPRHKITKRGQNVTFRCDPISEHNRLYWYRQTLGQGPEFLTYFQNEAQLEKSRLLSDRFSAERPKGSFSTLEIQRTEQGDSAMYLCASSSHGGGGNEQFFGPGTRLTVL.

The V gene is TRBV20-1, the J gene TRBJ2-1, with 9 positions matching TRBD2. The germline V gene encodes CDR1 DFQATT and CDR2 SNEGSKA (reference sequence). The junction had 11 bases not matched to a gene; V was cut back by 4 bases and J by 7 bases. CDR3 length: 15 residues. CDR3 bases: TGCAGTGCTACTTATACCGGGACTAGCCGGAATGAGCAGTTCTTC. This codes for CSATYTGTSRNEQFF.

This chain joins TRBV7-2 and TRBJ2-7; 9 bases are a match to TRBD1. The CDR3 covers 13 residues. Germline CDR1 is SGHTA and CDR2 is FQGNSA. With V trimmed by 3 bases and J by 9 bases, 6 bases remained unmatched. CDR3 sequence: CASSLGGTGPQYF. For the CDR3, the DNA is TGTGCCAGCAGCTTGGGGGGGACAGGGCCGCAGTACTTC.